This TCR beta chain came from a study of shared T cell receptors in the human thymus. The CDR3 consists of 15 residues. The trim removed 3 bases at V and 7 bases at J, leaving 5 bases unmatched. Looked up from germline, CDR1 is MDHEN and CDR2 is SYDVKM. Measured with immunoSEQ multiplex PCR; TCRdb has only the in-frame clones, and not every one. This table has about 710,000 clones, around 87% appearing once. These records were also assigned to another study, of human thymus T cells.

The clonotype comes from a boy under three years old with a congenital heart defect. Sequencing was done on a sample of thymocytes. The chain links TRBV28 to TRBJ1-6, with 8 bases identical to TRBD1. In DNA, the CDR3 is TGTGCCAGCAGTTTTCGGACAGGGTACAATTCACCCCTCCACTTT. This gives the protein CASSFRTGYNSPLHF. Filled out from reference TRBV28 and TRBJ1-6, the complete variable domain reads DVKVTQSSRYLVKRTGEKVFLECVQDMDHENMFWYRQDPGLGLRLIYFSYDVKMKEKGDIPEGYSVSREKKERFSLILESASTNQTSMYLCASSFRTGYNSPLHFGNGTRLTVT.